This entry concerns a single TCR beta chain. This entry belongs to a study of CD8+CD57+ T cells in acquired aplastic anemia. Template material for TCR beta VDJ and CDR3 profiling consisted of genomic DNA. MiXCR was run by TCRdb on the reads, yielding one entry per CDR3 protein. Of some 120,000 distinct CDR3 sequences listed, 48% were seen once; the top ten hold around 2.5%. This CDR3 has 14 residues. V gave up 3 bases and J gave up 4 bases, with 12 bases separating them. Germline V gives CDR1 LNHNV, CDR2 YYDKDF (reference sequence). Sequencing used sorted CD4+, CD8+, or CD8+CD57+ T cells (not recorded which) from PBMCs. The J gene is TRBJ1-2, the V gene TRBV15; D is uncertain. This receptor was identified in a human donor in good health, serving as a control. As DNA, the CDR3 is TGTGCCACCAGCAGCGATCGTACCTCCTATGGCTACACCTTC. This gives the protein CATSSDRTSYGYTF.